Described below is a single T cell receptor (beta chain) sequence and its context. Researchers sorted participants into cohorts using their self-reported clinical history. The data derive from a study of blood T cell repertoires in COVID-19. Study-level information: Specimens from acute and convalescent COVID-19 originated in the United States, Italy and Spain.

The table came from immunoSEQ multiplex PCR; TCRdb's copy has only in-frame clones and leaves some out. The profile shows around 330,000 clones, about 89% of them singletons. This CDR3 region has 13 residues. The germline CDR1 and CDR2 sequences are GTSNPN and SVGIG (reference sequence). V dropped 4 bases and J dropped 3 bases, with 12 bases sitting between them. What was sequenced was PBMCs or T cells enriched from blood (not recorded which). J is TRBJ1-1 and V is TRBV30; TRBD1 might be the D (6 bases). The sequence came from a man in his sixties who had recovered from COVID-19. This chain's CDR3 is CAWTSRTDTEAFF. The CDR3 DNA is TGTGCCTGGACTTCCAGGACAGACACTGAAGCTTTCTTT.